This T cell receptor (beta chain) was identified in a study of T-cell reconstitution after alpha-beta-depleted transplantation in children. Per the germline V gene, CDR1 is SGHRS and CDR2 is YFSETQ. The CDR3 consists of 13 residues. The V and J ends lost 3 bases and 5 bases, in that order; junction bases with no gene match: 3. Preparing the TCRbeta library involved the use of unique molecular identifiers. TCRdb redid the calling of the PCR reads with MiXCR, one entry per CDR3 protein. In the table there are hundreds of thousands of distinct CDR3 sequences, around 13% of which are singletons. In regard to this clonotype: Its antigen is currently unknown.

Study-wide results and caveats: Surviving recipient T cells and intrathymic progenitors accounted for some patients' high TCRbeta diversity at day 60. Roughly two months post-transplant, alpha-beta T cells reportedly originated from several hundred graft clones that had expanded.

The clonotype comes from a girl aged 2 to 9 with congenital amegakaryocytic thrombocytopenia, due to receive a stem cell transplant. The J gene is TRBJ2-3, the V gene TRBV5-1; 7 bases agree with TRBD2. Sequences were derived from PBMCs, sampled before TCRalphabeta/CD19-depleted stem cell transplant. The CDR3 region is CASSWGGEDTQYF. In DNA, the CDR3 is TGCGCCAGCAGCTGGGGGGGGGAAGATACGCAGTATTTT.